The next 9 T cell receptor beta chains were all read from a single sample in a study of T cell responses to AZD1222 COVID-19 vaccine. The protocol was immunoSEQ multiplex PCR, while the TCRdb copy is restricted to in-frame clones and leaves out a portion. This sample has 100,000 to 130,000 clones, with roughly nine tenths found just once. This specimen consisted of peripheral blood, obtained on day 0 of MenACWY control vaccination. The receptors were gathered from an adult in good health.

This chain links TRBV5-1 with TRBJ1-2; the D gene is possibly TRBD1 (5 bases). Germline CDR1 SGHRS, CDR2 YFSETQ. The CDR3 consists of 14 residues. The ends were cut back, 0 bases at V and 0 bases at J, with 6 bases in the middle. The CDR3 loop is CASSLGGANYGYTF. CDR3 in DNA: TGCGCCAGCAGCTTGGGGGGGGCTAACTATGGCTACACCTTC. Together with reference TRBV5-1 and TRBJ1-2, the CDR3 gives the full variable domain: KAGVTQTPRYLIKTRGQQVTLSCSPISGHRSVSWYQQTPGQGLQFLFEYFSETQRNKGNFPGRFSGRQFSNSRSEMNVSTLELGDSALYLCASSLGGANYGYTFGSGTRLTVV.

The chain has TRBV11-2 and TRBJ2-3; 13 nucleotides agree with TRBD2. The CDR3 sequence is 16 residues long. CDR1 SGHAT and CDR2 FQNNGV come from the germline V gene. Unmatched junction bases numbered 4, after V lost 3 bases and J lost 4 bases. The CDR3 sequence: CASSFTSGGAPDTQYF. The CDR3, as DNA: TGTGCCAGCAGCTTCACTAGCGGGGGGGCCCCAGATACGCAGTATTTT.

This chain uses TRBV2 with TRBJ2-2; tentative D call: TRBD1 (5 bases). This CDR3 is built from 16 residues. The germline V and J ends were trimmed by 7 bases and 4 bases, with 19 bases remaining between them. Germline CDR1 is SNHLY and CDR2 is FYNNEI. CDR3 region: CASTLGHNGVTGELFF. CDR3 nucleotide sequence: TGTGCCAGCACTCTTGGACACAATGGAGTCACCGGGGAGCTGTTTTTT. Supplemented by reference TRBV2 and TRBJ2-2, the full variable domain reads EPEVTQTPSHQVTQMGQEVILRCVPISNHLYFYWYRQILGQKVEFLVSFYNNEISEKSEIFDDQFSVERPDGSNFTLKIRSTKLEDSAMYFCASTLGHNGVTGELFFGEGSRLTVL.

The chain combines TRBV6-5 with TRBJ1-2; 7 nucleotides agree with TRBD1. V gave up 7 bases and J gave up 6 bases; unmatched junction bases: 11. Germline CDR1 MNHEY, CDR2 SVGAGI. The CDR3 runs 14 residues. The CDR3 reads CASNKGTDLHGYTF. DNA of the CDR3: TGTGCCAGCAACAAAGGGACAGACCTCCATGGCTACACCTTC.

V usage is TRBV30 and J usage is TRBJ2-7, with D perhaps matching TRBD1 (5 bases). V lost 0 bases and J lost 0, with 12 bases in between. The CDR3 runs 15 residues. The germline gives CDR1 GTSNPN, CDR2 SVGIG (reference sequence). The CDR3 sequence: CAWSVLGPVSYEQYF. The CDR3 bases are TGTGCCTGGAGTGTACTGGGGCCAGTCTCCTACGAGCAGTACTTC. Complete variable domain (other parts from reference TRBV30 and TRBJ2-7): SQTIHQWPATLVQPVGSPLSLECTVEGTSNPNLYWYRQAAGRGLQLLFYSVGIGQISSEVPQNLSASRPQDRQFILSSKKLLLSDSGFYLCAWSVLGPVSYEQYFGPGTRLTVT.

The V gene is TRBV18, the J gene TRBJ2-1; no firm D call. V was cut by 0 bases and J by 4 bases, with 7 bases left in between. The CDR3 has 14 residues. From germline, CDR1 is KGHSH and CDR2 LQKENI. The CDR3 DNA follows: TGTGCCAGCTCACCACCTTCGCAGTACAATGAGCAGTTCTTC. Encoded protein: CASSPPSQYNEQFF.

This clone was seen a single time. The chain links TRBV7-9 to TRBJ1-1; TRBD1 is a possible D gene (5 bases). The CDR3 contains 15 residues. CDR1 is SEHNR and CDR2 is FQNEAQ in the germline V gene (reference sequence). Trimming pared 4 bases from V and 3 bases from J, leaving 15 bases between. In nucleotides, the CDR3 is TGTGCCAGCAGCTCGGACGGGGGAAGAGACACTGAAGCTTTCTTT. Encoded protein: CASSSDGGRDTEAFF.

The V call is TRBV28, the J call TRBJ1-1, with a tentative D call TRBD1 (6 bases). The V end was cut by 2 bases, the J end by 2 bases, with 9 bases between. Germline loops: CDR1 MDHEN, CDR2 SYDVKM. The CDR3 length is 14 residues. In DNA form, the CDR3 reads TGTGCCAGCAGTTTAGGGGGCTCAAACACTGAAGCTTTCTTT. It translates to CASSLGGSNTEAFF.

The V call is TRBV7-8, the J call TRBJ1-1; D gene ambiguous. CDR3 length: 14 amino acids. V lost 1 base, J lost 1 base, and 7 bases lay in between. In germline, CDR1 is SGHVS, CDR2 FQNEAQ. CDR3 loop: CASSLGASNTEAFF. CDR3 in DNA: TGTGCCAGCAGCTTAGGGGCCTCGAACACTGAAGCTTTCTTT.